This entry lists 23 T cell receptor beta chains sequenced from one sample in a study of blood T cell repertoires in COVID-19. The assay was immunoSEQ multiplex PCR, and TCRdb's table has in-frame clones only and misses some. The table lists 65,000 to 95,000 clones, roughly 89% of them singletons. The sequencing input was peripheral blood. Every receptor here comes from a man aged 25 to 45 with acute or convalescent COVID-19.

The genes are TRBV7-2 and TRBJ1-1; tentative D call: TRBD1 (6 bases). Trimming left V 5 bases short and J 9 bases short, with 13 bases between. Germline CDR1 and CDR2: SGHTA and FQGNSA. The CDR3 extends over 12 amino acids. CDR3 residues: CASSQGTRKAFF. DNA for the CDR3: TGTGCCAGCAGCCAAGGGACACGGAAAGCTTTCTTT.

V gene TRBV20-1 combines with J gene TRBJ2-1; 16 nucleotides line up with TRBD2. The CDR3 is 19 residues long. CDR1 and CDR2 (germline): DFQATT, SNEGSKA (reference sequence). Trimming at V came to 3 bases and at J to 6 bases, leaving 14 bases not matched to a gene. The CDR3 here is CSASHPGLAGGPRVNEQFF. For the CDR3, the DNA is TGCAGTGCTAGTCACCCGGGACTAGCGGGAGGGCCGAGAGTCAATGAGCAGTTCTTC.

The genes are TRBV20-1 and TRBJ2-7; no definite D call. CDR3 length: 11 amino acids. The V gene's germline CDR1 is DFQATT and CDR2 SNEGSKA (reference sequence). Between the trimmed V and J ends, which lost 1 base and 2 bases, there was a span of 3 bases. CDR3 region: CSARVTYEQYF. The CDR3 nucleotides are TGCAGTGCTAGAGTTACCTACGAGCAGTACTTC.

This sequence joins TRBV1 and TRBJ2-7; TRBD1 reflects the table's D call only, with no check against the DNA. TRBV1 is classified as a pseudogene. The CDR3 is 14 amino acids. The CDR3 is CTSNQRTVSYEQYF. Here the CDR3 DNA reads TGCACCAGCAACCAGAGGACAGTCTCCTACGAGCAGTACTTC.

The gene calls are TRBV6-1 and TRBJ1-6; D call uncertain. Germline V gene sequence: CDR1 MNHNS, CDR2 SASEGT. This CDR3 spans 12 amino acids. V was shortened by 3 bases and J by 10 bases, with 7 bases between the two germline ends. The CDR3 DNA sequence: TGTGCCAGCAGTGAGCTCGAGTCACCCCTCCACTTT. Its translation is CASSELESPLHF.

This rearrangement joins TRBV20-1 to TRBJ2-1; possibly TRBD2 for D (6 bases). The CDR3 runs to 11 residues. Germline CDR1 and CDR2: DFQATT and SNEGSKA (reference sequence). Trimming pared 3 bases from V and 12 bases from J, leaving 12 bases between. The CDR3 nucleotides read TGCAGTGCTAGGGGGGGAGCCGGGCAGTTCTTC. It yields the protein CSARGGAGQFF.

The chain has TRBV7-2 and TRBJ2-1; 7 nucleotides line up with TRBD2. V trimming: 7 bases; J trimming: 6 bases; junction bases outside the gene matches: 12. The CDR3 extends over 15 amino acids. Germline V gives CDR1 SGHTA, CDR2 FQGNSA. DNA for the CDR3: TGTGCCAGCACCCCAAGCGGGATAGGTACCAATGAGCAGTTCTTC. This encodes CASTPSGIGTNEQFF. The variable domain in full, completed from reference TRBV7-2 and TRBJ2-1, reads GAGVSQSPSNKVTEKGKDVELRCDPISGHTALYWYRQSLGQGLEFLIYFQGNSAPDKSGLPSDRFSAERTGGSVSTLTIQRTQQEDSAVYLCASTPSGIGTNEQFFGPGTRLTVL.

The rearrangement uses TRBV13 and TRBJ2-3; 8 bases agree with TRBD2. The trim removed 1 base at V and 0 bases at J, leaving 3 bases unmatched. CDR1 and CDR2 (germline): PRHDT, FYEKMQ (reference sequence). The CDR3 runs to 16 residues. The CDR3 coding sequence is TGTGCCAGCAGCTTAGTTTCTAGCGGGAGCACAGATACGCAGTATTTT. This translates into CASSLVSSGSTDTQYF.

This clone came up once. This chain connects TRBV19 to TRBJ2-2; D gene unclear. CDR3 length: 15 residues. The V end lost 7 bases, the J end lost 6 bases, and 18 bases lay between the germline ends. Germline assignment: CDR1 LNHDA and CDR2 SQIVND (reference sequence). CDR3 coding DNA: TGTGCCAGTACGGTGATGTCCCTGGTTGCCGGGGAGCTGTTTTTT. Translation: CASTVMSLVAGELFF. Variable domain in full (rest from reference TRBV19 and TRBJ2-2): DGGITQSPKYLFRKEGQNVTLSCEQNLNHDAMYWYRQDPGQGLRLIYYSQIVNDFQKGDIAEGYSVSREKKESFPLTVTSAQKNPTAFYLCASTVMSLVAGELFFGEGSRLTVL.

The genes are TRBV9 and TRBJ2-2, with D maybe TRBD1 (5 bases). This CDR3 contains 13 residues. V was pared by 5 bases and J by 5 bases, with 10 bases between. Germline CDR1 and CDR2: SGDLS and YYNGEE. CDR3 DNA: TGTGCCAGCAGTAAGGGGTCGACCGGGGAGCTGTTTTTT. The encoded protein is CASSKGSTGELFF.

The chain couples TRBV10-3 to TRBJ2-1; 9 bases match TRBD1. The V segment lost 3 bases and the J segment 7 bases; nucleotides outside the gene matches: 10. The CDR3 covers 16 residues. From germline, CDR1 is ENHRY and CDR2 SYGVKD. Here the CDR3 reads CAISDKQGAGGNEQFF. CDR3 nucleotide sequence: TGTGCCATCAGTGATAAACAGGGGGCTGGTGGAAATGAGCAGTTCTTC.

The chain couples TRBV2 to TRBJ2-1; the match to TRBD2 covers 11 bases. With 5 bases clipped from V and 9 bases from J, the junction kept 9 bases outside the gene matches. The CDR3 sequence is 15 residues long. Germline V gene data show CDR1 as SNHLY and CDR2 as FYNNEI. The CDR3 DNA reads TGTGCCAGCAGTCCCGGGGTAGCGGGAGGGCCTGAGCAGTTCTTC. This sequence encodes CASSPGVAGGPEQFF.

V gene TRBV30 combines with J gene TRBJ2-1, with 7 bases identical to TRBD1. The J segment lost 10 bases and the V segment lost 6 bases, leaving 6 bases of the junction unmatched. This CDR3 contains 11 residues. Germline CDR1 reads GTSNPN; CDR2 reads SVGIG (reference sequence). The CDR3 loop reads CACSGGLEQFF. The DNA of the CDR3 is TGTGCCTGCTCAGGGGGTTTAGAGCAGTTCTTC.

The CDR3 DNA reads TGTGCCTGGGCCCTTCTCGACAGGGGGCTTACTGAAGCTTTCTTT. Amino acids: CAWALLDRGLTEAFF. The rearrangement joins TRBV30 to TRBJ1-1, with 10 bases matching TRBD1. Germline CDR1 GTSNPN, CDR2 SVGIG (reference sequence). The V gene end was trimmed by 5 bases and the J gene end by 5 bases; junction bases not matched to a gene: 11. The CDR3 covers 15 residues.

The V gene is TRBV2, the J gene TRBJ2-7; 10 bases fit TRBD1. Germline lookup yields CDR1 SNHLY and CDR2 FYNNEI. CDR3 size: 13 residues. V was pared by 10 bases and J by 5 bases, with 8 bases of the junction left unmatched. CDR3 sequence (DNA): TGTGCCACCACAAGGGACAGGGGCCACGAGCAGTACTTC. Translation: CATTRDRGHEQYF.

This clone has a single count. Written as DNA, the CDR3 is TGTGCCAGGGGGGCTAGCGGGAGTAACGAGCAGTACTTC. It translates to CARGASGSNEQYF. V usage is TRBV5-5 and J usage is TRBJ2-7, with TRBD2 matching 10 bases. This CDR3 comprises 13 residues. In germline, CDR1 is SGHKS, CDR2 YYEKEE (reference sequence). J lost 5 bases, V lost 8 bases, and 7 bases had no gene match.

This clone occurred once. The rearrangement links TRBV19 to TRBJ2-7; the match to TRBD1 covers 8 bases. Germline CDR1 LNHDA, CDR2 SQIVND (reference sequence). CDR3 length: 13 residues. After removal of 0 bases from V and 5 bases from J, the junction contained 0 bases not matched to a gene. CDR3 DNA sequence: TGTGCCAGTAGTATAGAGGACAGGGACGAGCAGTACTTC. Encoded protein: CASSIEDRDEQYF.

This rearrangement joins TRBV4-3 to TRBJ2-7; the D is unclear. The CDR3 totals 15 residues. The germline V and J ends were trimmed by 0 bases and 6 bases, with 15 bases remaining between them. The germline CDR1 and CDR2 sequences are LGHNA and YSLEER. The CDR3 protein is CASSQDMIVRSEQYF. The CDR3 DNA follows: TGCGCCAGCAGCCAAGATATGATCGTGAGGTCCGAGCAGTACTTC.

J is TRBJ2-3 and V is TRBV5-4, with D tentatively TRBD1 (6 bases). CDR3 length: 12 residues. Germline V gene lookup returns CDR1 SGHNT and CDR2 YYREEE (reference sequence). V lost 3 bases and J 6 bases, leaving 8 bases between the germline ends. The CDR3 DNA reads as TGTGCCAGCAGCTCCACAGGGGATACGCAGTATTTT. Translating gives CASSSTGDTQYF.

The CDR3 sequence is CAISRGTRNEQYF. CDR3 nucleotides: TGTGCCATCTCCCGCGGGACTAGGAACGAGCAGTACTTC. This chain joins TRBV28 and TRBJ2-7, with 8 bases matching TRBD2. Trimming cost V 10 bases and J 5 bases; bases outside gene matches: 10. The CDR3 is 13 residues long. CDR1 MDHEN and CDR2 SYDVKM come from the germline V gene.

Written as DNA, the CDR3 is TGTGCCAGCAGTTCGGGACAGGGGGCAGATACGCAGTATTTT. This gives the protein CASSSGQGADTQYF. V and J are TRBV28 and TRBJ2-3, with 11 bases matching TRBD1. Germline assignment: CDR1 MDHEN and CDR2 SYDVKM. The CDR3 covers 14 residues. V lost 4 bases, J lost 4 bases, and 1 base stayed unmatched.

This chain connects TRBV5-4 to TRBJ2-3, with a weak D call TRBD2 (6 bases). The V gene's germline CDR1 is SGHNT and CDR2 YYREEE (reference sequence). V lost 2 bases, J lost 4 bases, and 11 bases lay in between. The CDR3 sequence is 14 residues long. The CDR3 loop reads CASSLGSSADTQYF. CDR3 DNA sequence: TGTGCCAGCAGCTTAGGGTCTAGCGCAGATACGCAGTATTTT.

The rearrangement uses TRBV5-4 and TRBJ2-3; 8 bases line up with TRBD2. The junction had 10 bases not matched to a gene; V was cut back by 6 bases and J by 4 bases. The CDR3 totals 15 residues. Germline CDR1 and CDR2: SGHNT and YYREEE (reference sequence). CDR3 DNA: TGTGCCAGCACCCCGGGAGGGGCCGGGGCAGATACGCAGTATTTT. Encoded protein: CASTPGGAGADTQYF.